What follows are 14 T cell receptor beta chains derived from one specimen sequenced in a study of CD4 T cells in relation to SARS-CoV-2 and coronaviruses. Method: immunoSEQ multiplex PCR; TCRdb's copy keeps in-frame clones and lacks some. The repertoire has tens of thousands of clones, 70% to 80% of them found once; the top ten carry about 2.8%. For these TCRs, the target antigens are not known. Sequencing was performed on memory CD4+ T cells from PBMCs, cultured in vitro. These receptors all come from an adult with COVID-19.

V usage is TRBV5-1 and J usage is TRBJ2-3, with D perhaps TRBD1 or TRBD2 (5 bases each). In germline, CDR1 is SGHRS, CDR2 YFSETQ. Trimming removed 0 bases from V and 1 base from J, with 12 bases in between. CDR3 length: 16 residues. The CDR3 DNA follows: TGCGCCAGCAGCTTGGACGGGGTAGGGGGCACAGATACGCAGTATTTT. Its protein is CASSLDGVGGTDTQYF.

V gene TRBV5-1 combines with J gene TRBJ2-7; 9 nucleotides agree with TRBD2. The germline CDR1 and CDR2 sequences are SGHRS and YFSETQ. Trimming at V came to 0 bases and at J to 3 bases, leaving 4 bases not matched to a gene. CDR3 size: 15 residues. The CDR3 loop is CASSLVAAGGYEQYF. The DNA of the CDR3 is TGCGCCAGCAGCTTGGTAGCAGCGGGAGGCTACGAGCAGTACTTC.

The chain has TRBV24-1 and TRBJ1-2; D gene uncertain. V was cut by 2 bases and J by 2 bases, with 14 bases left in between. CDR1 is KGHDR, CDR2 SFDVKD, per germline. CDR3 length: 16 residues. The CDR3 spells CATSDSIGGWNYGYTF. CDR3 in DNA: TGTGCCACCAGTGATTCGATAGGTGGATGGAACTATGGCTACACCTTC.

This clone has a handful of counts. This rearrangement joins TRBV7-9 to TRBJ2-3; D gene unclear. V gave up 7 bases and J gave up 0 bases, with 14 bases separating them. The germline gives CDR1 SEHNR, CDR2 FQNEAQ (reference sequence). The CDR3 sequence is 15 residues long. CDR3 residues: CASTPQVLSTDTQYF. The CDR3 DNA reads TGTGCCAGCACCCCTCAGGTGTTGAGCACAGATACGCAGTATTTT.

The J gene is TRBJ2-2, the V gene TRBV7-3; 9 nucleotides align to TRBD1. The CDR3 spans 16 residues. V gave up 1 base and J gave up 4 bases; unmatched junction bases: 4. Germline loops: CDR1 SGHTA, CDR2 FQGTGA. CDR3: CASSLIPGQGTGELFF. In nucleotides, the CDR3 is TGTGCCAGCAGCTTAATCCCGGGACAGGGCACCGGGGAGCTGTTTTTT.

V is TRBV10-3 and J is TRBJ1-1; 8 bases agree with TRBD1. V gave up 6 bases and J gave up 0 bases; unmatched junction bases: 9. The CDR3 contains 16 residues. Germline V CDR1 and CDR2: ENHRY, SYGVKD. The CDR3 DNA is TGTGCCATCAGCCCCACAGGGGGTCTACTGAACACTGAAGCTTTCTTT. Its protein is CAISPTGGLLNTEAFF.

The rearrangement links TRBV5-5 to TRBJ2-7, with TRBD2 matching 8 bases. The germline gives CDR1 SGHKS, CDR2 YYEKEE (reference sequence). The ends lost 4 bases at V and 2 bases at J; junction bases unmatched: 14. The CDR3 is 17 residues long. CDR3 DNA: TGTGCCAGCAGCACAGAGCCCGTTTCGGGACTAGCCTACGAGCAGTACTTC. Translating it yields CASSTEPVSGLAYEQYF. The whole variable domain, filled in from reference TRBV5-5 and TRBJ2-7, reads DAGVTQSPTHLIKTRGQQVTLRCSPISGHKSVSWYQQVLGQGPQFIFQYYEKEERGRGNFPDRFSARQFPNYSSELNVNALLLGDSALYLCASSTEPVSGLAYEQYFGPGTRLTVT.

The rearrangement joins TRBV7-8 to TRBJ2-4; TRBD2 is a possible D gene (5 bases). The CDR3 consists of 15 residues. Germline V gene sequence: CDR1 SGHVS, CDR2 FQNEAQ. V was cut by 5 bases and J by 1 base, with 12 bases left in between. This chain's CDR3 is CASSTGEKAKNIQYF. CDR3 sequence (DNA): TGTGCCAGCAGCACCGGGGAGAAGGCCAAAAACATTCAGTACTTC.

The rearrangement uses TRBV6-4 and TRBJ2-2; D is ambiguous. CDR1 and CDR2 from the germline V gene are MRHNA and SNTAGT. The CDR3 contains 14 residues. Between the trimmed V and J ends, which lost 3 bases and 2 bases, there was a span of 7 bases. The CDR3 DNA reads as TGTGCCAGCAGTGAAGTTCTAAACACCGGGGAGCTGTTTTTT. Encoded protein: CASSEVLNTGELFF.

V is TRBV5-4 and J is TRBJ2-2; 8 bases map to TRBD2. V lost 4 bases and J lost 3; bases outside the gene matches: 8. CDR3 size: 16 residues. The germline CDR1 and CDR2 sequences are SGHNT and YYREEE (reference sequence). The CDR3 region has the DNA TGTGCCAGCAGCACCGCCCGAGCGGGGGACACCGGGGAGCTGTTTTTT. Protein: CASSTARAGDTGELFF.

V gene TRBV6-5 combines with J gene TRBJ1-2; D is possibly TRBD1 (6 bases). Deletions cut 6 bases from V and 4 bases from J, with 12 bases between. This CDR3 comprises 13 residues. CDR1 and CDR2 (germline): MNHEY, SVGAGI. The CDR3 DNA sequence: TGTGCCAGCAGGAGGACAGTTATCTATGGCTACACCTTC. This encodes CASRRTVIYGYTF.

The rearrangement joins TRBV29-1 to TRBJ1-3; no definite D call. From germline, CDR1 is SQVTM and CDR2 ANQGSEA. The CDR3 totals 13 residues. V lost 6 bases and J lost 0, with 9 bases in between. The CDR3 is CSVGQDSGNTIYF. Written as DNA, the CDR3 is TGCAGCGTCGGGCAGGACTCTGGAAACACCATATATTTT. Full variable domain (missing parts from reference TRBV29-1 and TRBJ1-3): SAVISQKPSRDICQRGTSLTIQCQVDSQVTMMFWYRQQPGQSLTLIATANQGSEATYESGFVIDKFPISRPNLTFSTLTVSNMSPEDSSIYLCSVGQDSGNTIYFGEGSWLTVV.

This clone was found a few times. DNA for the CDR3: TGTGCCAGCAGTGGGCAAACAGGGGGCGAGCAGTACTTC. Its protein is CASSGQTGGEQYF. This rearrangement joins TRBV2 to TRBJ2-7; 8 bases are a match to TRBD1. The trim removed 4 bases at V and 6 bases at J, leaving 5 bases unmatched. The V gene's germline CDR1 is SNHLY and CDR2 FYNNEI. This CDR3 has 13 amino acids.

The CDR3 spells CASSPNRAYNEQFF. In DNA, the CDR3 is TGTGCCAGCAGCCCGAACAGAGCCTACAATGAGCAGTTCTTC. V and J are TRBV11-2 and TRBJ2-1; D not certain. The CDR3 loop spans 14 amino acids. Trimming pared 5 bases from V and 2 bases from J, leaving 10 bases between. In germline, CDR1 is SGHAT, CDR2 FQNNGV.